Listed below are T cell receptor beta chains from one sample, sequenced in a study of breast tumors, draining lymph nodes, adjacent tissues. From the multiplex PCR reads, TCRdb called clonotypes with MiXCR, one entry per CDR3 protein. The repertoire consists of around 300,000 distinct CDR3 sequences, with under 35% occurring once and the leading ten covering more than 0.85%. The sequencing input was axillary lymph node tissue. These receptors were collected from a female donor with breast cancer. Some clones in this sample may be carry-over from other donors' samples. The CDR3 runs from the conserved cysteine through the conserved F or W. A D gene is named only where the DNA matches it firmly. Some rows have no size entry. The others give once, few or many, or a class for an expanded clone.

size,D,J,V,DNA,CDR3
-,-,TRBJ2-7,TRBV6-2/TRBV6-3,TGTGCCAGCAGTCACTCGAGCTACGAGCAGTACTTC,CASSHSSYEQYF
many,-,TRBJ2-3,TRBV11-3,TGTGCCAGCAGCTTAGGGGGGCCGAACACAGATACGCAGTATTTT,CASSLGGPNTDTQYF
-,-,TRBJ2-7,TRBV25-1,TGTGCCAGCAGTCCTAGAGGAGTTGGAGGGCCCGAGCAGTACTTC,CASSPRGVGGPEQYF
-,-,TRBJ1-2,TRBV15,TGTGCCACCAGCAGAGTCGGGGGTTCGGGGTATGGCTACACCTTC,CATSRVGGSGYGYTF
many,TRBD1,TRBJ2-7,TRBV20-1,TGCAGTGTTAAGGGACAGAGGAGCTCCTACGAGCAGTACTTC,CSVKGQRSSYEQYF
many,-,TRBJ2-7,TRBV20-1,TGCAGTGCTAGAGATGGGGAGGGGGGGGGAGCACAGCAGTACTTC,CSARDGEGGGAQQYF
many,TRBD1,TRBJ2-7,TRBV7-9,TGTGCCAGCAGCCCGACAGGGTTGGACTACGAGCAGTACTTC,CASSPTGLDYEQYF
-,TRBD1,TRBJ1-4,TRBV30,TGTGCCTGGAGCGCTGTGTGGGACAGGGACGAAAAACTGTTTTTT,CAWSAVWDRDEKLFF
-,-,TRBJ1-6,TRBV7-9,TGTGCCAGCAGCTTAGCGGGCTTAGGGTCACCCCTCCACTTT,CASSLAGLGSPLHF
-,-,TRBJ2-1,TRBV5-4,TGTGCCAGCAGCTTGGGGGCGGCAGTGGGACCTAATGAGCAGTTCTTC,CASSLGAAVGPNEQFF
-,-,TRBJ1-1,TRBV5-1,TGCGCCAGCAGCTTTGATGGGGGGATTAACACTGAAGCTTTCTTT,CASSFDGGINTEAFF
many,-,TRBJ1-2,TRBV5-6,TGTGCCAGCAGCGACCACGGGGGGCCTAACTATGGCTACACCTTC,CASSDHGGPNYGYTF
many,TRBD1,TRBJ2-2,TRBV12-3/TRBV12-4,TGTGCCAGCTCTCCGAAAGGGACAGGGTCCACCGGGGAGCTGTTTTTT,CASSPKGTGSTGELFF
many,TRBD2,TRBJ2-1,TRBV11-2,TGTGCCAGCACCCAGGGCGGCGGGAGGGGTAATGAGCAGTTCTTC,CASTQGGGRGNEQFF
-,TRBD2,TRBJ2-1,TRBV11-3,TGTGCCAGCAGCCCGGGACTAGCGGAAAGCTCCTACAATGAGCAGTTCTTC,CASSPGLAESSYNEQFF
-,-,TRBJ2-2,TRBV30,TGTGCCTGGAGTGTCGACTCCCACACCGGGGAGCTGTTTTTT,CAWSVDSHTGELFF
many,-,TRBJ1-5,TRBV20-1,TGCAGTGCTAGAGAACGCAATCAGCCCCAGCATTTT,CSARERNQPQHF
-,TRBD1,TRBJ2-7,TRBV27,TGTGCCAGCAGTTTATTACAGGGGGTCTACGAGCAGTACTTC,CASSLLQGVYEQYF
-,-,TRBJ1-5,TRBV5-1,TGCGCCAGCAGCCCTCATGGACGGGTGAATCAGCCCCAGCATTTT,CASSPHGRVNQPQHF
many,TRBD2,TRBJ2-7,TRBV20-1,TGCAGCGGGACTAGCGGGAGAGCCAGCGGCGAGCAGTACTTC,CSGTSGRASGEQYF
-,TRBD2,TRBJ2-1,TRBV6-5,TGTGCCAGCAGACCCCGATTCGGGACTAGCGGGAGGTACAATGAGCAGTTCTTC,CASRPRFGTSGRYNEQFF
-,-,TRBJ2-1,TRBV30,TGTGCCTGGAGTTCTACATACAATGAGCAGTTCTTC,CAWSSTYNEQFF
few,-,TRBJ2-4,TRBV20-1,TGCAGTGCTAGCAAGACAGACCTTCATCGCTACTTC,CSASKTDLHRYF
-,-,TRBJ2-3,TRBV29-1,TGCAGCGTTGAAGATGCCGGTTATGAGCAGTATTTT,CSVEDAGYEQYF
many,-,TRBJ2-1,TRBV12-5,TGTGCTAGTGGCCCTGGGACCTGGGATGAGCAGTTCTTC,CASGPGTWDEQFF
once,TRBD1,TRBJ1-5,TRBV7-3,TGTGCCAGCAGCTTGGGGGGGGGACAGGGAAGTCATCAGCCCCAGCATTTT,CASSLGGGQGSHQPQHF
many,-,TRBJ1-6,TRBV30,TGTGCCTGCGCTGCCTATTCCCCCTATAATTCACCCCTCCACTTT,CACAAYSPYNSPLHF
many,-,TRBJ2-7,TRBV4-2,TGTGCCAGCAGCCAAGTTGGGCGGGGGCTTGACTACGAGCAGTACTTC,CASSQVGRGLDYEQYF
many,-,TRBJ2-1,TRBV7-9,TGTGCCAGCAGTCGTAGCGACTACCACATAAACAATGAGCAGTTCTTC,CASSRSDYHINNEQFF
-,TRBD2,TRBJ2-7,TRBV6-5,TGTGCCAGCAGTTCCTCGGGGGGAACGAGCTCCTACGAGCAGTACTTC,CASSSSGGTSSYEQYF
many,-,TRBJ2-3,TRBV5-1,TGCGCCAGCAGCCTCCCAAGGGGGAAACCCAACACAGATACGCAGTATTTT,CASSLPRGKPNTDTQYF
many,-,TRBJ1-2,TRBV30,TGTGCCTGGAGGACAGGCCTCGGCGTGGGCTACACCTTC,CAWRTGLGVGYTF
-,TRBD2,TRBJ2-1,TRBV12-3/TRBV12-4,TGTGCCAGCAGTTACCGGACTAGCGGGAGGAAACACAATGAGCAGTTCTTC,CASSYRTSGRKHNEQFF
many,-,TRBJ2-3,TRBV5-1,TGCGCCTCGAAAACGGGACTTTCTAGCACAGATACGCAGTATTTT,CASKTGLSSTDTQYF
many,-,TRBJ1-2,TRBV20-1,TGCAGTGCTAGAGATAACGCTCAAGGCTATGGCTACACCTTC,CSARDNAQGYGYTF
few,-,TRBJ1-2,TRBV28,TGTGCCAGCAGTTTAGGCGCCGTAGGCTATGGCTACACCTTC,CASSLGAVGYGYTF
many,-,TRBJ1-6,TRBV2,TGTGCCAGCAGTGAGTCCCAACGGAGCTCCTATAATTCACCCCTCCACTTT,CASSESQRSSYNSPLHF
-,-,TRBJ2-5,TRBV6-6,TGTGCCAGCAGTCACTCTTTAAAGCGGGAGACCCAGTACTTC,CASSHSLKRETQYF
many,-,TRBJ2-7,TRBV14,TGTGCCAGCAGCCAAGATTCCGGCAGGCTATACGAGCAGTACTTC,CASSQDSGRLYEQYF
-,-,TRBJ2-7,TRBV7-2,TGTGCCAGCAGAATGGCAGGGAGTTCCTACGAGCAGTACTTC,CASRMAGSSYEQYF
-,TRBD1,TRBJ1-2,TRBV7-9,TGTGCCAGCAGCTTAATTGGACAGGGAAGCTATGGCTACACCTTC,CASSLIGQGSYGYTF
few,-,TRBJ1-1,TRBV11-3,TGTGCCAGCAGCTTAGCGGGGCGGGACGCTTTCTTT,CASSLAGRDAFF
many,-,TRBJ2-3,TRBV5-1,TGCGCCAGCAGCACCGTTAACATACAGGGTGCAGATACGCAGTATTTT,CASSTVNIQGADTQYF
-,TRBD1,TRBJ2-6,TRBV7-3,TGTGCCAGCAGCTTACAGGGGGCTTGGGCCAACGTCCTGCCTTTC,CASSLQGAWANVLPF
-,-,TRBJ1-2,TRBV6-5,TGTGCCAGCAGTACCGGACAGAACTATGGCTACACCTTC,CASSTGQNYGYTF
many,-,TRBJ2-3,TRBV7-8,TGTGCCAGCAGCCCAATGACAAACACAGATACGCAGTATTTT,CASSPMTNTDTQYF
few,-,TRBJ1-5,TRBV28,TGTGCCAGCAGCCCTGGTTTTTCGGTCCTAAAGCAGCCCCAGCATTTT,CASSPGFSVLKQPQHF
-,TRBD1,TRBJ2-5,TRBV10-3,TGTGCCATCAGATCCGAACAGGGGGTGGACCGGGACAGCCAAGAGACCCAGTACTTC,CAIRSEQGVDRDSQETQYF
-,-,TRBJ1-3,TRBV7-9,TGTGCCAGCAGCTTAGCCGGGAGTGGTGGCTACACCATATATTTT,CASSLAGSGGYTIYF
many,-,TRBJ2-3,TRBV5-1,TGCGCCAGCAGCTTTGGGGGAGTTGGTGATACGCAGTATTTT,CASSFGGVGDTQYF
-,TRBD1,TRBJ2-5,TRBV19,TGTGCCAGTAAGGGGACAGCGCCTGGCAATCAGCCCCAGTACTTC,CASKGTAPGNQPQYF
-,TRBD2,TRBJ2-5,TRBV5-1,TGCGCCAGCAGCTCGACTAGCGGGTTAGAGGCCCAGTACTTC,CASSSTSGLEAQYF
many,-,TRBJ1-4,TRBV11-3,TGTGCCAGCAGCCGGGGGGGGTCTGGAACTAATGAAAAACTGTTTTTT,CASSRGGSGTNEKLFF
many,-,TRBJ1-6,TRBV6-2/TRBV6-3,TGTGCCAGCAGTCCAACAGTAGAGAATTCACCCCTCCACTTT,CASSPTVENSPLHF